These 17 T cell receptor beta chains were all obtained from the same sample, sequenced in a study of T-cell reconstitution after alpha-beta-depleted transplantation in children. Preparation of the TCRbeta library involved a method that used unique molecular identifiers. TCRdb reprocessed the PCR reads with MiXCR, giving one entry per CDR3 protein. The repertoire includes almost 500,000 distinct CDR3 sequences, around an eighth of them detected once, and around 6.1% sits in the top ten. This specimen was PBMCs from the stem cell graft donor, taken from the stem cell graft. These receptors were obtained from a human donor who donated a stem cell graft to a child with combined immunodeficiency.

This clonotype was seen more than once but under ten times. The chain recombines TRBV4-2 with TRBJ2-5; 10 bases align to TRBD2. This CDR3 comprises 17 residues. The V and J ends lost 0 bases and 1 base, in that order; junction bases with no gene match: 5. From germline, CDR1 is LGHNA and CDR2 YNFKEQ. In DNA form, the CDR3 reads TGTGCCAGCAGCCAAGAATTAGCGGGGGGTTTCCAAGAGACCCAGTACTTC. Translated, it gives CASSQELAGGFQETQYF.

This clonotype was picked up a small number of times. The chain carries TRBV24-1 and TRBJ2-5, with unresolved D. This CDR3 spans 14 amino acids. Germline V gene data show CDR1 as KGHDR and CDR2 as SFDVKD. The ends were cut back, 4 bases at V and 5 bases at J, with 13 bases in the middle. CDR3 nucleotides: TGTGCCACCAGTGACGAAGATCGCTGGGAGACCCAGTACTTC. Translated: CATSDEDRWETQYF.

This clonotype was recorded a few times. This sequence joins TRBV20-1 and TRBJ1-1; no firm D call. This CDR3 contains 13 residues. Deletions cut 6 bases from V and 3 bases from J, with 14 bases between. CDR1 is DFQATT, CDR2 SNEGSKA, per germline (reference sequence). As DNA, the CDR3 is TGCAGTGCCTCCCCGGGTATTGACACTGAAGCTTTCTTT. Translation gives CSASPGIDTEAFF.

This chain joins TRBV5-5 and TRBJ2-3; no clear D. Per germline, CDR1 SGHKS and CDR2 YYEKEE (reference sequence). With 0 bases removed from V and 4 bases from J, the gap between germline ends came to 9 bases. CDR3 length equals 14 residues. In nucleotides, the CDR3 is TGTGCCAGCAGCTTGGCAAGCTGGGCAGATACGCAGTATTTT. This gives the protein CASSLASWADTQYF.

The chain joins TRBV6-1 to TRBJ2-3; 10 nucleotides match TRBD2. CDR3 size: 16 residues. Germline trimming cut 6 bases from V and 4 bases from J; bases unmatched to any gene: 10. The germline V gene encodes CDR1 MNHNS and CDR2 SASEGT. The CDR3 DNA is TGTGCCAGCAGCAACCGGGCTAGCGGGGGCTCAGATACGCAGTATTTT. Its protein product is CASSNRASGGSDTQYF.

Ten or more counts support this clonotype. This chain joins TRBV30 and TRBJ2-3; 8 bases are a match to TRBD1. CDR1 is GTSNPN, CDR2 SVGIG, per germline (reference sequence). CDR3 length: 16 amino acids. The V segment lost 2 bases and the J segment 4 bases; nucleotides outside the gene matches: 11. CDR3 loop: CAWSFDTGGRPDTQYF. CDR3 bases: TGTGCCTGGAGTTTTGATACAGGGGGTCGGCCAGATACGCAGTATTTT.

This clonotype appeared many times. The chain joins TRBV6-5 to TRBJ2-2; D unclear. The CDR3 runs 14 residues. V shed 5 bases and J shed 3 bases, with 10 bases lying between them. The germline CDR1 and CDR2 sequences are MNHEY and SVGAGI. CDR3 protein: CASSPLRDTGELFF. CDR3 in DNA: TGTGCCAGCAGTCCCCTCCGGGACACCGGGGAGCTGTTTTTT.

The rearrangement joins TRBV25-1 to TRBJ2-1, with 10 bases identical to TRBD1. The trim removed 10 bases at V and 2 bases at J, leaving 11 bases unmatched. Germline loops: CDR1 MGHDK, CDR2 SYGVNS. This CDR3 is 16 amino acids long. CDR3 region: CAISDSGTGAYNEQFF. In nucleotides, the CDR3 is TGTGCCATCAGCGACTCCGGGACAGGGGCCTACAATGAGCAGTTCTTC.

This clonotype has more than one count but fewer than ten. The V gene is TRBV6-2 or TRBV6-3, the J gene TRBJ2-7; D remains ambiguous. CDR1 is MNHEY and CDR2 is SVGEGT in the germline V gene. The V end was cut by 4 bases, the J end by 7 bases, with 20 bases between. The length of the CDR3 is 15 residues. The CDR3 spells CASSSHPDGSGEQYF. The CDR3 DNA follows: TGTGCCAGCAGTTCCCATCCCGACGGTTCTGGGGAGCAGTACTTC.

This clonotype was seen a handful of times. The chain has TRBV7-8 and TRBJ2-1; 8 positions match TRBD2. Germline CDR1 reads SGHVS; CDR2 reads FQNEAQ. The junction had 14 bases not matched to a gene; V was cut back by 0 bases and J by 4 bases. The CDR3 length is 19 residues. The CDR3 bases are TGTGCCAGCAGCTTAGCTCGATTAGCGGGAAACCATATTTACAATGAGCAGTTCTTC. Translating gives CASSLARLAGNHIYNEQFF.

V usage is TRBV27 and J usage is TRBJ2-3, with D tentatively TRBD1 (6 bases). The germline V gene has CDR1 MNHEY and CDR2 SMNVEV (reference sequence). The CDR3 has 13 residues. With 8 bases removed from V and 8 bases from J, the gap between germline ends came to 17 bases. The CDR3 DNA sequence: TGTGCCAGCGCTTCTCATCTGGGGGCTACGCAGTATTTT. Its protein product is CASASHLGATQYF.

The chain carries TRBV11-2 and TRBJ2-1; TRBD1 matches 8 bases. The CDR3 length is 15 residues. From germline, CDR1 is SGHAT and CDR2 FQNNGV. Trimming cost V 4 bases and J 9 bases; bases outside gene matches: 11. CDR3 in amino acids: CASSWRTGTAPEQFF. CDR3 nucleotides: TGTGCCAGCAGCTGGCGGACAGGGACGGCGCCTGAGCAGTTCTTC.

This chain uses TRBV20-1 with TRBJ2-1; 8 bases line up with TRBD2. The J segment lost 7 bases and the V segment lost 3 bases, leaving 11 bases of the junction unmatched. The CDR3 totals 15 residues. From germline, CDR1 is DFQATT and CDR2 SNEGSKA (reference sequence). DNA of the CDR3: TGCAGTGCTAGCCCGGGGGGGCCCAAAAGTAATGAGCAGTTCTTC. Translated, it gives CSASPGGPKSNEQFF.

The V call is TRBV20-1, the J call TRBJ2-7; D is possibly TRBD1 or TRBD2 (6 bases each). The V gene lost 6 bases and the J gene lost 6 bases, with 18 bases spanning the gap. This CDR3 has 13 amino acids. Germline assignment: CDR1 DFQATT and CDR2 SNEGSKA (reference sequence). The CDR3 bases are TGCAGTGCCCACCCATCGGGGGCGGGCGAGCAGTACTTC. Protein sequence: CSAHPSGAGEQYF.

This clonotype has a count of ten or more. The V call is TRBV12-3 or TRBV12-4, the J call TRBJ1-5, with D hard to call. The germline V and J ends were trimmed by 0 bases and 0 bases, with 3 bases remaining between them. The length of the CDR3 is 14 residues. CDR3 region: CASSLAYSNQPQHF. CDR3 nucleotides: TGTGCCAGCAGTTTAGCCTATAGCAATCAGCCCCAGCATTTT.

V and J are TRBV2 and TRBJ1-1; D gene unclear. Between the trimmed V and J ends, which lost 2 bases and 5 bases, there was a span of 9 bases. Germline values: CDR1 SNHLY, CDR2 FYNNEI. This CDR3 is 13 amino acids long. In DNA, the CDR3 is TGTGCCAGCAGTGAAAGTAGGGCAACTGAAGCTTTCTTT. Translated, it gives CASSESRATEAFF.

The rearrangement links TRBV3-1 to TRBJ1-6; D is perhaps TRBD1 (5 bases). V was clipped by 0 bases and J by 7 bases, with 13 bases between them. The CDR3 length is 16 residues. From germline, CDR1 is LGHDT and CDR2 YNNKEL (reference sequence). Here the CDR3 reads CASSQDNPGLNSPLHF. The DNA for the CDR3 is TGTGCCAGCAGCCAAGATAATCCGGGGCTCAATTCACCCCTCCACTTT. Combining the CDR3 with reference TRBV3-1 and TRBJ1-6 gives the whole variable domain DTAVSQTPKYLVTQMGNDKSIKCEQNLGHDTMYWYKQDSKKFLKIMFSYNNKELIINETVPNRFSPKSPDKAHLNLHINSLELGDSAVYFCASSQDNPGLNSPLHFGNGTRLTVT.